The following is a TCR beta chain sequence with its context. This specimen belongs to a study of tumor-infiltrating lymphocytes in localized non-small cell lung cancer. J was trimmed by 3 bases and V by 5 bases; bases with no gene match: 4. The germline gives CDR1 SGHVS, CDR2 FNYEAQ. The CDR3 extends over 14 amino acids. The data were produced by immunoSEQ multiplex PCR, yet TCRdb's version contains in-frame clones alone and is incomplete. The table lists approximately 9,000 clones, approximately 82% of them singletons, with around a tenth in the top ten. The receptor was isolated from a human donor with non-small cell lung cancer. The specimen sequenced was lung tumor tissue. This chain links TRBV7-6 with TRBJ1-1; 9 bases map to TRBD1. This CDR3 is CASSRDREYTEAFF. The CDR3 region has the DNA TGTGCCAGCAGCAGGGACAGGGAGTACACTGAAGCTTTCTTT.